A selection of T cell receptor beta chains follows, all from one sample in a study of response to subunit inactivated influenza vaccine. TCRdb re-derived calls from the RT-PCR reads in MiXCR, one entry per CDR3 protein. The table lists some 500,000 distinct CDR3 sequences, 10% to 15% of them singletons. Sequences were derived from PBMCs from blood, sampled 40 to 50 days after vaccination. The receptors shown here come from a man aged 45-60 years who received an inactivated influenza vaccine. The CDR3 runs from the conserved cysteine through the conserved F or W. A D gene is named only where the DNA matches it firmly. Expanded clones get a size class; other rows say once, few or many, or leave the size out.

V gene,J gene,D gene,clone size,CDR3 DNA,CDR3 protein
TRBV9,TRBJ2-5,.,.,TGTGCCAGCAGCGTAGCTACCACAGGGACGGGGACCCAGTACTTC,CASSVATTGTGTQYF
TRBV20-1,TRBJ2-3,.,.,TGCAGTGCTACCAGCGTCGTGGTTAGCACAGATACGCAGTATTTT,CSATSVVVSTDTQYF
TRBV29-1,TRBJ1-1,.,few,TGCAGCGTTGAGGACGGGCGCGACACTGAAGCTTTCTTT,CSVEDGRDTEAFF
TRBV7-9,TRBJ2-7,TRBD1,few,TGTGCCAGCAGCACCGGGACAGACTACGAGCAGTACTTC,CASSTGTDYEQYF
TRBV6-1,TRBJ2-6,.,.,TGTGCCAGCAGTGAAAACAGAGTCTCTGGGGCCAACGTCCTGACTTTC,CASSENRVSGANVLTF
TRBV12-3/TRBV12-4,TRBJ2-5,.,many,TGTGCCAGCAGTTTTCGGGATAGGGGCAGTGAGACCCAGTACTTC,CASSFRDRGSETQYF
TRBV5-5,TRBJ2-1,TRBD2,.,TGTGCCAGCAGCTTTATGGCGGGGGGTATATCCTACAATGAGCAGTTCTTC,CASSFMAGGISYNEQFF
TRBV5-6,TRBJ2-5,TRBD2,many,TGTGCCAGCAGCTCGGGACTAGCGTGGGAGACCCAGTACTTC,CASSSGLAWETQYF
TRBV20-1,TRBJ2-1,TRBD2,few,TGCAGTGCTAGGCTCCTAGCGGCCTACAATGAGCAGTTCTTC,CSARLLAAYNEQFF
TRBV4-3,TRBJ2-1,.,.,TGCGCCAGCAGCCCTGACTTTATAAATGAGCAGTTCTTC,CASSPDFINEQFF
TRBV7-9,TRBJ2-7,TRBD2,few,TGTGCCAGCAGCCCCAAGGCGGGGGGCGAGCAGTACTTC,CASSPKAGGEQYF
TRBV12-3/TRBV12-4,TRBJ2-2,.,.,TGTGCCAGCAGTGCAACACCCGGGACGGGCACCGGGGAGCTGTTTTTT,CASSATPGTGTGELFF
TRBV5-1,TRBJ2-7,TRBD1,few,TGCGCCAGCAGCTTCGGGACAGGGGGCCTTTATAGCTCCTACGAGCAGTACTTC,CASSFGTGGLYSSYEQYF
TRBV29-1,TRBJ1-5,TRBD1,.,TGCAGCGTTGGAGGACAGGGCAGCAATCAGCCCCAGCATTTT,CSVGGQGSNQPQHF
TRBV11-2,TRBJ2-5,.,few,TGTGCCAGCAGCTTGGGACAATGGGGACTGTACCAAGAGACCCAGTACTTC,CASSLGQWGLYQETQYF
TRBV5-1,TRBJ2-7,TRBD1,few,TGCGCCAGCAGCTTGGCCGGGACAGGGTTATACGAGCAGTACTTC,CASSLAGTGLYEQYF
TRBV20-1,TRBJ1-6,.,few,TGCAGTGCAGGGCCCTGGGGGAATTCACCCCTCCACTTT,CSAGPWGNSPLHF
TRBV20-1,TRBJ2-2,TRBD2,.,TGCAGTGCCCAGGGACTAGCGGGATATGTCACCGGGGAGCTGTTTTTT,CSAQGLAGYVTGELFF
TRBV6-2/TRBV6-3,TRBJ2-5,TRBD2,few,TGTGCCAGCAGGCCTCGAAACTTAGCGGGAGAAAGGGAGACCCAGTACTTC,CASRPRNLAGERETQYF
TRBV12-3/TRBV12-4,TRBJ2-5,TRBD2,many,TGTGCCAGCAGTTTCTCGCGGGAGTTATCTCAAGAGACCCAGTACTTC,CASSFSRELSQETQYF
TRBV2,TRBJ2-1,.,few,TGTGCCAGCAAGAACTCCTACAATGAGCAGTTCTTC,CASKNSYNEQFF
TRBV4-3,TRBJ2-4,.,few,TGCGCCAGCAGCCCAGCCTTAGGGGAAGCCAAAAACATTCAGTACTTC,CASSPALGEAKNIQYF
TRBV7-2,TRBJ2-1,.,.,TGTGCCAGCAGCATATCTAGGGTCGGTGAGCAGTTCTTC,CASSISRVGEQFF
TRBV20-1,TRBJ2-7,.,.,TGCAGTGCTAGCTCTGGCTCATTGGCCTGCGAGCAGTACTTC,CSASSGSLACEQYF
TRBV12-3/TRBV12-4,TRBJ2-1,TRBD2,many,TGTGCCAGCAGTCTATCGTCGGGGGGTGTTAACAATGAGCAGTTCTTC,CASSLSSGGVNNEQFF
TRBV14,TRBJ2-3,TRBD1,many,TGTGCCAGCAGCCAATTGACAGGGAAGACAGATACGCAGTATTTT,CASSQLTGKTDTQYF
TRBV15,TRBJ2-7,.,many,TGTGCCACCAGCGGACTACCCGGCCAGACGACCTACGAGCAGTACTTC,CATSGLPGQTTYEQYF
TRBV2,TRBJ1-2,.,few,TGTGCCAGCAGTGTCCCTCAGGGAGGCCTCGGGGGCTACACCTTC,CASSVPQGGLGGYTF
TRBV7-3,TRBJ2-2,.,many,TGTGCCAGCAGTTTATTGGGGACCGGGGAGCTGTTTTTT,CASSLLGTGELFF
TRBV20-1,TRBJ2-2,.,many,TGCAGTGCCCCTTACCCTAACACCGGGGAGCTGTTTTTT,CSAPYPNTGELFF
TRBV12-3/TRBV12-4,TRBJ2-7,TRBD1,few,TGTGCCAGCAGTGCGACAACCGGGACAGGGAAATACGAGCAGTACTTC,CASSATTGTGKYEQYF
TRBV29-1,TRBJ1-1,.,few,TGCAGCGTAGGGACTGGCCCCTTTGAAGCTTTCTTT,CSVGTGPFEAFF
TRBV20-1,TRBJ2-3,.,few,TGCAGTGCTAGAGTACCGGGAACAGATACGCAGTATTTT,CSARVPGTDTQYF
TRBV6-2/TRBV6-3,TRBJ2-7,.,few,TGTGCCAGCACCCCTTCTCGGTCGACCTACGAGCAGTACTTC,CASTPSRSTYEQYF
TRBV9,TRBJ1-3,.,many,TGTGCCAGCAGCGACAGGAGCTCTGGAAACACCATATATTTT,CASSDRSSGNTIYF
TRBV24-1,TRBJ1-2,.,few,TGTGCCACCAGTGACCAGGGAAGTTCCGGCTACACCTTC,CATSDQGSSGYTF
TRBV5-1,TRBJ2-1,.,few,TGCGCCAGCAGCTTGTGGGGAACCCGGGGCAATGAGCAGTTCTTC,CASSLWGTRGNEQFF